This note documents a single T cell receptor beta chain sequence. The antigen is not known. Each CDR3 protein gets one entry after TCRdb re-called the reads with MiXCR. This table holds about 920,000 distinct CDR3 sequences, approximately 31% found once. The data were obtained in a study of T cell repertoires in cytomegalovirus infection. Study context: Recently identified HLA-C-restricted CMV epitopes and well-studied HLA-B-restricted CMV epitopes were used by the study. An indication of both CMV infection and matching HLA type came from public TCR beta signatures.

The CDR3 loop spans 17 amino acids. V was cut by 4 bases and J by 6 bases, with 23 bases left in between. Germline values: CDR1 SGDLS, CDR2 YYNGEE. Whole-study results and caveats: In two of eight donors, the top clonotype was HLA-C-restricted CMV-specific.

J is TRBJ2-1 and V is TRBV9; TRBD2 might be the D (6 bases). The material was cultured CD8+ T cells from PBMCs, obtained from culture after CMV antigen stimulation. The receptor was derived from a human donor in good health (CMV status not recorded). Some clones in this sample may be carry-over from other donors' samples. CDR3 residues: CASSSSMGRGIVNEQFF. The CDR3 DNA follows: TGTGCCAGCAGCTCCAGCATGGGACGGGGGATCGTCAATGAGCAGTTCTTC.